These 26 T cell receptor beta chains were all obtained from the same sample, sequenced in a study of blood T cells in healthy people across ages. The use of a sample-barcoded 5' primer and a J-beta primer mix characterized a second PCR of about 7 to 12 cycles. From the 5' RACE reads, TCRdb called clonotypes with MiXCR, one entry per CDR3 protein. The table shows hundreds of thousands of distinct CDR3 sequences, with about 25% occurring only once. This sample also appeared in a second study, on T cells of mothers and their children.

Input material: blood. These receptors originate from a boy under 18 in good health.

Notes on this clonotype: One junction end disagrees with the germline gene, perhaps due to a read error. The chain joins TRBV7-7 to TRBJ2-5; perhaps TRBD2 as D (5 bases). CDR3 length: 13 residues. Germline assignment: CDR1 SSHAT and CDR2 FNYEAQ (reference sequence). In DNA, the CDR3 is TGTGCTAGCAGCCGGGGTAACCAAGAGACCCAGTACTTC. Translating gives CASSRGNQETQYF.

This clonotype has just a few counts. The chain links TRBV5-5 to TRBJ2-5, with D hard to call. V shed 2 bases and J shed 5 bases, with 16 bases lying between them. CDR1 is SGHKS, CDR2 YYEKEE, per germline (reference sequence). The length of the CDR3 is 15 residues. CDR3 protein: CASSFGRFQWETQYF. CDR3 nucleotides: TGTGCCAGCAGCTTTGGGCGGTTTCAATGGGAGACCCAGTACTTC. The complete variable domain, with remaining parts taken from reference TRBV5-5 and TRBJ2-5, reads DAGVTQSPTHLIKTRGQQVTLRCSPISGHKSVSWYQQVLGQGPQFIFQYYEKEERGRGNFPDRFSARQFPNYSSELNVNALLLGDSALYLCASSFGRFQWETQYFGPGTRLLVL.

This chain links TRBV6-2 or TRBV6-3 with TRBJ2-7, with D tentatively TRBD2 (6 bases). The V gene lost 6 bases and the J gene lost 0 bases, with 15 bases spanning the gap. From germline, CDR1 is MNHEY and CDR2 SVGEGT. The CDR3 length is 15 residues. The CDR3 reads CASRSSGSLSYEQYV. The CDR3 DNA reads TGTGCCAGCAGATCAAGCGGGTCTCTCTCCTACGAGCAGTACGTC.

This clonotype appeared a few times. The chain employs TRBV29-1 and TRBJ2-5; D is unclear. Germline values: CDR1 SQVTM, CDR2 ANQGSEA. Trimming removed 4 bases at V and 1 base at J, with 10 bases between. The CDR3 contains 13 residues. The CDR3 is CSVGGRTQETQYF. In DNA form, the CDR3 reads TGCAGCGTTGGTGGACGGACCCAAGAGACCCAGTACTTC.

This clonotype is a singleton in its sample. The V and J genes are TRBV12-3 or TRBV12-4 and TRBJ2-7; TRBD1 agrees at 10 bases. This CDR3 contains 15 residues. The CDR3 coding sequence is TGTGGCAGTAAGATCATCGGGACAGGGGTCTACGAGCAGTACTTC. The encoded protein is CGSKIIGTGVYEQYF.

The V gene is TRBV15, the J gene TRBJ2-5; 7 bases are a match to TRBD1. Germline CDR1 reads LNHNV; CDR2 reads YYDKDF (reference sequence). There are 13 residues in the CDR3. V lost 4 bases to trimming and J lost 4 bases; unmatched junction nucleotides: 3. The CDR3 is CATSKGARETQYF. CDR3 bases: TGTGCCACCAGCAAGGGGGCCCGAGAGACCCAGTACTTC.

The chain recombines TRBV5-4 with TRBJ1-2; D is possibly TRBD1 (5 bases). This CDR3 contains 15 residues. CDR1 and CDR2 from the germline V gene are SGHNT and YYREEE (reference sequence). V was trimmed by 7 bases and J by 8 bases, leaving 24 bases between them. This chain's CDR3 is CASRPPPGTSAGYTF. CDR3 nucleotides: TGTGCCAGCCGCCCACCCCCGGGGACGAGTGCCGGCTACACCTTC.

This clonotype came up a few times. The chain joins TRBV6-2 or TRBV6-3 to TRBJ2-5; the D gene could be TRBD1 or TRBD2 (5 bases each). Germline V CDR1 and CDR2: MNHEY, SVGEGT. Trimming left V 4 bases short and J 3 bases short, with 15 bases between. The CDR3 length is 15 residues. Written as DNA, the CDR3 is TGTGCCAGCAGTTTCGGGGCCGTAGCTGAAGAGACCCAGTACTTC. Protein product: CASSFGAVAEETQYF.

This clonotype was found a few times. V and J are TRBV18 and TRBJ2-1; no firm D call. V was cut by 3 bases and J by 10 bases, with 10 bases left in between. The CDR3 sequence is 12 residues long. In germline, CDR1 is KGHSH, CDR2 LQKENI. The CDR3 loop is CASSPSSLEQFF. The CDR3 coding sequence is TGTGCCAGCTCACCGTCGTCGCTAGAGCAGTTCTTC.

The rearrangement joins TRBV4-3 to TRBJ2-3; 8 nucleotides line up with TRBD1. Germline V CDR1 and CDR2: LGHNA, YSLEER. J gave up 0 bases and V 8 bases, and 13 bases lay outside the gene matches. The length of the CDR3 is 17 residues. In nucleotides, the CDR3 is TGCGCCAGCGGCAGGGGTTCAGGGGGCTATAGCACAGATACGCAGTATTTT. Protein product: CASGRGSGGYSTDTQYF.

This clonotype was recorded many times. The genes are TRBV27 and TRBJ2-5; 8 nucleotides match TRBD1. The CDR3 is 15 amino acids. V lost 5 bases, J lost 6 bases, and 11 bases stayed unmatched. In germline, CDR1 is MNHEY, CDR2 SMNVEV (reference sequence). CDR3 sequence (DNA): TGTGCCAGCAGTACCAGAGGACAGGGTTTACAGACCCAGTACTTC. Its protein product is CASSTRGQGLQTQYF.

The J gene is TRBJ1-2, the V gene TRBV15; 9 bases align to TRBD1. Germline CDR1 LNHNV, CDR2 YYDKDF (reference sequence). The CDR3 spans 13 residues. V shed 1 base and J 10 bases; nucleotides not matched to a gene: 4. CDR3 sequence (DNA): TGTGCCACCAGCAGAGTGGGGACAGGGTCCTACACCTTC. Translation: CATSRVGTGSYTF.

In its sample, this clonotype was seen a few times. This chain joins TRBV7-8 and TRBJ2-1; no clear D gene. The V gene lost 0 bases and the J gene lost 7 bases, with 16 bases spanning the gap. The germline CDR1 and CDR2 sequences are SGHVS and FQNEAQ. The CDR3 runs 16 residues. This chain's CDR3 is CASSLARKTQWNEQFF. The DNA for the CDR3 is TGTGCCAGCAGCTTAGCCCGGAAGACCCAATGGAATGAGCAGTTCTTC.

The rearrangement joins TRBV4-3 to TRBJ1-4; TRBD1 matches 9 bases. Germline-derived CDR1 and CDR2 are LGHNA and YSLEER. The CDR3 covers 14 residues. V dropped 4 bases and J dropped 9; count of bases not matched to a gene: 6. CDR3 bases: TGCGCCAGCAGCCCCGGACAGGGGAGGAAAAAACTGTTTTTT. Amino acids: CASSPGQGRKKLFF.

This clonotype appeared a few times. This chain joins TRBV28 and TRBJ2-5; D is unclear. The J call may be wrong; the DNA end is better matched by TRBJ2-1. From germline, CDR1 is MDHEN and CDR2 SYDVKM. The CDR3 consists of 12 residues. CDR3: CASSFWGGEQFF. Written as DNA, the CDR3 is TGTGCCAGCAGTTTCTGGGGTGGTGAGCAGTTCTTC.

This clonotype appeared a few times. This chain joins TRBV27 and TRBJ2-1, with 10 bases fitting TRBD2. The CDR3 is made up of 14 amino acids. J was trimmed by 9 bases and V by 10 bases; bases with no gene match: 12. The V gene's germline CDR1 is MNHEY and CDR2 SMNVEV (reference sequence). The CDR3 is CATDRGGLAIEQFF. The DNA for the CDR3 is TGTGCCACCGACCGAGGGGGACTAGCGATTGAGCAGTTCTTC.

Concerning this clonotype: Because the CDR3 is missing its conserved closing phenylalanine or tryptophan, this is likely a read error. The rearrangement links TRBV7-2 to TRBJ2-7, with D perhaps TRBD1 (5 bases). The V end was cut by 3 bases, the J end by 3 bases, with 15 bases between. The germline CDR1 and CDR2 sequences are SGHTA and FQGNSA. This CDR3 spans 15 amino acids. The CDR3 DNA is TGTGCCAGCAGCTTCGCCTGGGGCCAGATCTACGAGCAGTACCTC. Its protein product is CASSFAWGQIYEQYL.

The chain recombines TRBV6-5 with TRBJ2-7; possible D gene TRBD1, 5 bases. The germline V gene has CDR1 MNHEY and CDR2 SVGAGI. The CDR3 consists of 16 residues. The ends were cut back, 0 bases at V and 2 bases at J, with 14 bases in the middle. The CDR3 spells CASSYSTTVSPYEQYF. The CDR3 bases are TGTGCCAGCAGTTACTCTACGACAGTCTCTCCCTACGAGCAGTACTTC.

The table lists this clonotype with a few counts. The gene calls are TRBV15 and TRBJ2-3; D possibly corresponds to TRBD1 (6 bases). The CDR3 consists of 14 residues. Trimming shortened V by 4 bases and J by 7 bases, and 15 bases separated the two germline ends. The germline V gene has CDR1 LNHNV and CDR2 YYDKDF (reference sequence). CDR3 nucleotides: TGTGCCACCAGCACCCTGGTAGGGGGACATACGCAGTATTTT. It encodes CATSTLVGGHTQYF. The variable domain in full, with the rest retrieved from reference TRBV15 and TRBJ2-3, is DAMVIQNPRYQVTQFGKPVTLSCSQTLNHNVMYWYQQKSSQAPKLLFHYYDKDFNNEADTPDNFQSRRPNTSFCFLDIRSPGLGDTAMYLCATSTLVGGHTQYFGPGTRLTVL.

This chain uses TRBV20-1 with TRBJ2-3; 7 nucleotides line up with TRBD1. Germline V lookup: CDR1 DFQATT, CDR2 SNEGSKA (reference sequence). The CDR3 totals 15 residues. J was trimmed by 2 bases and V by 3 bases; bases with no gene match: 8. The CDR3 is CSARVDRAFTDTQYF. The CDR3 DNA sequence: TGCAGTGCTAGGGTCGACAGGGCCTTCACAGATACGCAGTATTTT.

The chain links TRBV29-1 to TRBJ2-3; TRBD1 might be the D (6 bases). V gave up 3 bases and J gave up 3 bases, with 10 bases separating them. This CDR3 is 13 amino acids long. Germline values: CDR1 SQVTM, CDR2 ANQGSEA. CDR3 coding DNA: TGCAGCGTTGAGAGTCAGGGGACAGATACGCAGTATTTT. It is translated as CSVESQGTDTQYF.

The V and J genes are TRBV29-1 and TRBJ2-7; perhaps TRBD2 as D (5 bases). With 4 bases removed from V and 3 bases from J, the gap between germline ends came to 10 bases. Germline V gene lookup returns CDR1 SQVTM and CDR2 ANQGSEA. This CDR3 contains 12 residues. This CDR3 reads CSVGEGSYEQYF. CDR3 nucleotides: TGCAGCGTTGGAGAGGGAAGCTACGAGCAGTACTTC.

This clonotype was picked up a small number of times. The chain uses TRBV7-2 and TRBJ2-7; 7 bases align to TRBD2. Per the germline V gene, CDR1 is SGHTA and CDR2 is FQGNSA. J lost 0 bases, V lost 5 bases, and 7 bases had no gene match. The CDR3 has 15 residues. The CDR3 DNA is TGTGCCAGCAGCCCGACTAGCTCCAGCTCCTACGAGCAGTACTTC. This translates into CASSPTSSSSYEQYF.

This clonotype showed up just a few times. This rearrangement joins TRBV6-1 to TRBJ2-5; weak D call: TRBD1 (6 bases). V lost 6 bases to trimming and J lost 4 bases, with 24 bases between them. This CDR3 contains 17 residues. The germline V gene has CDR1 MNHNS and CDR2 SASEGT. The CDR3: CASSPTGTEPSGETQYF. The CDR3 coding sequence is TGTGCCAGCAGCCCTACAGGGACGGAACCTTCCGGAGAGACCCAGTACTTC.

The V gene is TRBV4-3, the J gene TRBJ1-1; the D gene is possibly TRBD1 (5 bases). Germline lookup yields CDR1 LGHNA and CDR2 YSLEER. This CDR3 is 17 amino acids long. V lost 0 bases, J lost 1 base, and 15 bases lay in between. For the CDR3, the DNA is TGCGCCAGCAGCCAAGATCAGGCAGGGTGGGGGAACACTGAAGCTTTCTTT. The encoded protein is CASSQDQAGWGNTEAFF.

The V and J genes are TRBV18 and TRBJ2-1; no clear D. CDR3 size: 12 residues. V lost 6 bases and J 12 bases, leaving 15 bases between the germline ends. In germline, CDR1 is KGHSH, CDR2 LQKENI. CDR3 residues: CASSPRSTGQFF. In nucleotides, the CDR3 is TGTGCCAGCTCCCCCAGATCTACTGGGCAGTTCTTC.